One and the same sample provided the 20 T cell receptor beta chains below, sequenced in a study of blood T cell repertoires in COVID-19. Profiling relied on immunoSEQ multiplex PCR, and the TCRdb table lists in-frame clones only, not all of them. The table has more than 400,000 clones, approximately 85% seen once; the top ten hold roughly 3.2%. Sequencing used peripheral blood. The source of these receptors is a human donor in a cohort sampled during active COVID-19.

The chain has TRBV4-1 and TRBJ2-4; D ambiguous. The V gene's germline CDR1 is MGHRA and CDR2 YSYEKL. Trimming removed 5 bases at V and 1 base at J, with 9 bases between. This CDR3 is built from 14 residues. In DNA form, the CDR3 reads TGCGCCAGCAGCGAGTCCGGGGCCAAAAACATTCAGTACTTC. This translates into CASSESGAKNIQYF.

This clone was observed a single time. The chain carries TRBV5-1 and TRBJ1-2; D may be TRBD1 (5 bases). The CDR3 totals 13 residues. V dropped 4 bases and J dropped 1 base, with 8 bases sitting between them. The germline CDR1 and CDR2 sequences are SGHRS and YFSETQ. This CDR3 is CASSTTVNYGYTF. The CDR3 DNA reads as TGCGCCAGCAGCACGACAGTTAACTATGGCTACACCTTC.

V gene TRBV6-5 combines with J gene TRBJ1-2; 8 positions match TRBD1. Germline V gene data show CDR1 as MNHEY and CDR2 as SVGAGI. The junction had 9 bases not matched to a gene; V was cut back by 5 bases and J by 7 bases. This CDR3 has 14 residues. The CDR3 reads CASSRLTGASGYTF. In DNA, the CDR3 is TGTGCCAGCAGTCGCCTGACAGGGGCCTCTGGCTACACCTTC.

This clone was observed a few times. Here the CDR3 reads CASRTGFTGELFF. In nucleotides, the CDR3 is TGTGCCAGCAGAACTGGTTTTACCGGGGAGCTGTTTTTT. The V gene is TRBV28, the J gene TRBJ2-2; D uncertain. This CDR3 comprises 13 residues. Germline V gives CDR1 MDHEN, CDR2 SYDVKM. Trimming shortened V by 6 bases and J by 5 bases, and 10 bases separated the two germline ends.

This chain joins TRBV2 and TRBJ1-1; D may be TRBD1 (6 bases). Trimming removed 9 bases from V and 1 base from J, with 18 bases in between. The CDR3 is made up of 15 amino acids. The germline gives CDR1 SNHLY, CDR2 FYNNEI. The CDR3 here is CARSISEQGNTEAFF. The CDR3 DNA reads as TGTGCCAGATCCATATCAGAACAGGGGAACACTGAAGCTTTCTTT.

The chain carries TRBV6-5 and TRBJ1-2, with TRBD1 matching over 9 bases. Germline lookup yields CDR1 MNHEY and CDR2 SVGAGI. This CDR3 is built from 15 residues. Trimming took 2 bases from V and 4 from J; bases not matched to a gene: 5. DNA for the CDR3: TGTGCCAGCAGTTACGACGGACAGGGGACCTATGGCTACACCTTC. It encodes CASSYDGQGTYGYTF.

The chain carries TRBV5-3 and TRBJ1-6; maybe TRBD1 (6 bases). TRBV5-3 is noted as an ORF with a role that remains uncertain. The CDR3 covers 16 residues. The germline V and J ends were trimmed by 3 bases and 5 bases, with 15 bases remaining between them. CDR3 in amino acids: CARSSSQGTDNSPLHF. CDR3 sequence (DNA): TGTGCCAGAAGCTCCTCTCAGGGGACCGATAATTCACCCCTCCACTTT.

This clone was seen at least ten times. The sample holds other DNA sequences that translate to the same CDR3. This chain links TRBV5-1 with TRBJ2-1; 10 bases line up with TRBD2. Trimming at V came to 3 bases and at J to 6 bases, leaving 6 bases not matched to a gene. Germline V gene sequence: CDR1 SGHRS, CDR2 YFSETQ. There are 15 residues in the CDR3. The CDR3 nucleotides read TGCGCCAGCAGCTCCTGGACTAGCGGACCCAATGAGCAGTTCTTC. This codes for CASSSWTSGPNEQFF.

The gene calls are TRBV6-1 and TRBJ1-5; 11 positions match TRBD1. V gave up 4 bases and J gave up 6 bases; unmatched junction bases: 14. The length of the CDR3 is 18 residues. Germline values: CDR1 MNHNS, CDR2 SASEGT. The CDR3: CASSVPGQGGFNGQPQHF. The CDR3 bases are TGTGCCAGCAGTGTCCCGGGACAGGGGGGATTTAACGGTCAGCCCCAGCATTTT.

The chain uses TRBV18 and TRBJ2-4; D is unresolved. CDR3 size: 14 residues. Per the germline V gene, CDR1 is KGHSH and CDR2 is LQKENI. V was pared by 3 bases and J by 5 bases, with 11 bases between. The CDR3, as DNA: TGTGCCAGCTCACCGAGCTCGTTCCAAAACATTCAGTACTTC. Residues: CASSPSSFQNIQYF.

This clone was recorded only once. The J gene is TRBJ1-1, the V gene TRBV14, with TRBD1 matching 7 bases. CDR1 is SGHDN, CDR2 FVKESK, per germline. V shed 5 bases and J 5 bases; nucleotides not matched to a gene: 14. The CDR3 has 16 amino acids. The CDR3 loop reads CASSYLNRGSVTEAFF. Written as DNA, the CDR3 is TGTGCCAGCAGCTACTTAAACAGGGGTTCAGTAACTGAAGCTTTCTTT.

This clone was recorded only once. The chain is built from TRBV9 and TRBJ1-3; weak D call: TRBD1 (6 bases). Deletions cut 0 bases from V and 2 bases from J, with 9 bases between. The CDR3 length is 15 residues. In germline, CDR1 is SGDLS, CDR2 YYNGEE. The CDR3 loop reads CASSVDTGPGNTIYF. CDR3 nucleotides: TGTGCCAGCAGCGTAGACACAGGGCCTGGAAACACCATATATTTT.

J is TRBJ2-2 and V is TRBV6-2 or TRBV6-3; D not resolved. Trimming removed 6 bases from V and 6 bases from J, with 14 bases in between. This CDR3 spans 14 amino acids. Germline-derived CDR1 and CDR2 are MNHEY and SVGEGT. CDR3: CASSRYPTAGELFF. Here the CDR3 DNA reads TGTGCCAGCAGCCGGTATCCTACCGCCGGGGAGCTGTTTTTT.

The chain combines TRBV19 with TRBJ2-7; no clear D gene. The CDR3 extends over 14 amino acids. Germline V gene lookup returns CDR1 LNHDA and CDR2 SQIVND (reference sequence). The V end lost 1 base, the J end lost 6 bases, and 13 bases lay between the germline ends. As DNA, the CDR3 is TGTGCCAGTAGTATAGTGGGCTACCAGAGCGAGCAGTACTTC. Translated: CASSIVGYQSEQYF.

The V gene is TRBV19, the J gene TRBJ2-6; D is perhaps TRBD1 (5 bases). Germline CDR1 is LNHDA and CDR2 is SQIVND (reference sequence). The V end lost 6 bases, the J end lost 5 bases, and 20 bases lay between the germline ends. The CDR3 is made up of 17 amino acids. The CDR3 loop is CASSSNQGKVRANVLTF. CDR3 DNA sequence: TGTGCCAGTAGCTCTAACCAGGGTAAGGTTAGGGCCAACGTCCTGACTTTC.

The chain couples TRBV21-1 to TRBJ2-7; the table's TRBD1 call for D was not verified on the DNA. TRBV21-1 is designated a pseudogene. The CDR3 runs 16 residues. The CDR3 DNA reads as TGTGCCAGCAGCAAATATGCCCAGATCAGCTCCTACGAGCAGTACTTC. Translated, it gives CASSKYAQISSYEQYF.

The chain uses TRBV18 and TRBJ2-5; 9 bases agree with TRBD2. The junction had 12 bases not matched to a gene; V was cut back by 3 bases and J by 1 base. This CDR3 region has 18 residues. The germline V gene encodes CDR1 KGHSH and CDR2 LQKENI. The CDR3 coding sequence is TGTGCCAGCTCACCCACGCGAGCGGGAGGAGGGTTCCAAGAGACCCAGTACTTC. Translated: CASSPTRAGGGFQETQYF.

The chain carries TRBV4-1 and TRBJ1-4, with 8 positions matching TRBD1. The germline V gene has CDR1 MGHRA and CDR2 YSYEKL. The length of the CDR3 is 15 residues. J gave up 8 bases and V 4 bases, and 9 bases lay outside the gene matches. The CDR3 sequence: CASSPYGTGGEKLFF. DNA of the CDR3: TGCGCCAGCAGCCCTTACGGCACAGGGGGAGAAAAACTGTTTTTT.

The V call is TRBV29-1, the J call TRBJ2-1; D ambiguous. Germline V gene sequence: CDR1 SQVTM, CDR2 ANQGSEA. The CDR3 runs to 11 residues. Trimming took off 4 bases at V and 6 bases at J, with 7 bases between the two ends. In DNA, the CDR3 is TGCAGCGTTGCCGAGGCCAATGAGCAGTTCTTC. Its translation: CSVAEANEQFF.

The chain combines TRBV10-3 with TRBJ1-1, with 7 bases that match TRBD1. Germline loops: CDR1 ENHRY, CDR2 SYGVKD. The CDR3 sequence is 14 residues long. V lost 4 bases and J lost 4; bases outside the gene matches: 6. The CDR3 coding sequence is TGTGCCATCAGTGGAACAGGGGAGGTCACTGAAGCTTTCTTT. This encodes CAISGTGEVTEAFF.